This T cell receptor beta chain was recovered during a study of Graves' ophthalmopathy and Graves' hyperthyroidism. This clonotype was picked up many times. As yet, its antigen is unknown. The study enrolled ophthalmopathy donors with moderate-to-severe activity, CAS ≥3, NOSPECS ≥4 and duration under 3 months. The evidence that diagnosis relied on was clinical symptoms, serum thyroxine, TRAb, thyroid ultrasound and orbital computed tomography. Beta-chain TCR CDR3 regions were amplified from RNA transcripts. RT-PCR with HTBI primers came first, then second-round multiplex PCR. Using its own MiXCR run on the multiplex PCR reads, TCRdb lists one record per CDR3 protein. Of more than 550,000 distinct CDR3 sequences listed, roughly two fifths are singletons. Overall study findings and caveats: Ophthalmopathy progression was predicted by the model at roughly 66% sensitivity and about 79% specificity.

Germline loops: CDR1 SGHAT, CDR2 FQNNGV. The V gene lost 8 bases and the J gene lost 2 bases, with 15 bases spanning the gap. The CDR3 contains 14 residues. The sample consisted of peripheral blood. This TCR was recovered from an adult man with Graves' ophthalmopathy. The rearrangement uses TRBV11-2 and TRBJ2-5, with TRBD2 as a possible D gene (6 bases). The chain's CDR3 is CASGPHAGQETQYF. As DNA, the CDR3 is TGTGCCAGCGGCCCTCACGCGGGGCAAGAGACCCAGTACTTC.